This TCR beta chain derives from a study of immune heterogeneity within non-small cell lung tumors. This clonotype was detected only once. The antigen is not known. TCR beta CDR3 was amplified by multiplex PCR, first round around 9 cycles, 32 V and 13 J primers. One entry per CDR3 protein, called by TCRdb with MiXCR from the multiplex PCR reads. The sample consists of roughly 11,000 distinct CDR3 sequences, around 30% of them appearing once. With around 600 ng used per sample, the template was genomic DNA from bulk tumor. Surgical sampling yielded several biopsies per primary tumor (spaced far apart). Curative surgery was undertaken by patients, who had untreated, newly diagnosed non-small cell lung cancer. Each donor was a newly diagnosed non-small cell lung cancer patient undergoing surgery with curative intent. The study's findings and limits: The study found that local T-cell clonality correlated moderately but significantly with local tumor mutational burden (R approximately 0.36). Largely different high-frequency T-cell receptor beta clonotypes were found between individual patients.

The TCR originated in a woman aged 50 to 60 with non-small cell lung cancer. Sequenced sample: lung tumor tissue.

This chain's CDR3 is CASSQTGEYGYTF. The DNA of the CDR3 is TGCGCCAGCAGCCAAACAGGGGAGTATGGCTACACCTTC. The genes are TRBV4-1 and TRBJ1-2; TRBD1 aligns across 7 bases. This CDR3 contains 13 residues. The V segment lost 2 bases and the J segment 5 bases; nucleotides outside the gene matches: 2. The germline V gene has CDR1 MGHRA and CDR2 YSYEKL.